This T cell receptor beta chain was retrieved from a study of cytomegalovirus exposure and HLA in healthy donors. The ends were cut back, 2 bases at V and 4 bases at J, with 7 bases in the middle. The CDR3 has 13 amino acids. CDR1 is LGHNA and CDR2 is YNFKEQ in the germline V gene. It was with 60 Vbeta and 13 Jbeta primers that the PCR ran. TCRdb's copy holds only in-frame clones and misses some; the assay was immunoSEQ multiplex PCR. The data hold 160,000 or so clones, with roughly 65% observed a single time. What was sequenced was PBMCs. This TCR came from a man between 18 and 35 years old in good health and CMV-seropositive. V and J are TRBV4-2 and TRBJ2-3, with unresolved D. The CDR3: CASSQPIPDTQYF. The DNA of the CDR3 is TGTGCCAGCAGCCAACCTATCCCAGATACGCAGTATTTT.